This T cell receptor (beta chain) was sequenced for a study of tumor and adjacent non-tumor tissue in lung cancer. Study-wide results and limits: Tumor TCR diversity, when higher, was linked to shorter survival.

Trimming at V came to 0 bases and at J to 3 bases, leaving 5 bases not matched to a gene. There are 15 residues in the CDR3. Germline V gene data show CDR1 as SGHRS and CDR2 as YFSETQ. No cell sorting was done before RNA was extracted from the tissue. Donors were chemotherapy-naive, newly diagnosed lung cancer surgical patients in China, August–late 2014. Details on this clonotype: What it binds is unknown. Given the absence of the conserved phenylalanine or tryptophan at the CDR3 end, a read error is likely.

Three rounds of nested PCR, following a modified ARM-PCR protocol, produced the TCRbeta library. One entry per CDR3 protein, called by TCRdb with MiXCR from the multiplex PCR reads. The sample consists of approximately 76,000 distinct CDR3 sequences, 65% to 75% of them appearing once. Sequenced material: lung tumor tissue. The TCR sequence derives from an older woman with non-small cell lung cancer. The chain carries TRBV5-1 and TRBJ1-1, with 7 bases lining up with TRBD1. The DNA of the CDR3 is TGCGCCAGCAGCTTGGAAGCACAGGGGTACACTGAAGCTTTCTCT. Its protein is CASSLEAQGYTEAFS.